The subject of this entry is one TCR beta chain. Its matching antigen is unknown. This sample is part of a study of cytomegalovirus exposure and HLA in healthy donors. Study-wide points: In vitro experiments confirmed that a few CMV-associated chains were specific for CMV antigens. TCR sequences were mostly rare, though some public TCRs occurred in many donors. Within an earlier analysis, most TCR beta V segments proved productive either about 87% or about 30% of the time. Later analysis suggested most CMV-associated TCR beta chains were HLA-restricted.

The PCR ran on 60 Vbeta and 13 Jbeta primers. Repertoires were generated with immunoSEQ multiplex PCR, while TCRdb's copy carries only in-frame clones and drops some. The repertoire holds about 130,000 clones, with approximately 86% as singletons. CDR3 length equals 16 residues. The V segment lost 3 bases and the J segment 4 bases; nucleotides outside the gene matches: 11. In germline, CDR1 is MNHEY, CDR2 SMNVEV (reference sequence). The chain combines TRBV27 with TRBJ2-7; 8 nucleotides line up with TRBD2. The sample taken for sequencing was PBMCs. The sequence derives from a boy younger than 18 in good health and CMV-seronegative. CDR3 sequence: CASSFSSGHETYEQYF. Written as DNA, the CDR3 is TGTGCCAGCAGTTTCTCTAGCGGGCATGAAACATACGAGCAGTACTTC.